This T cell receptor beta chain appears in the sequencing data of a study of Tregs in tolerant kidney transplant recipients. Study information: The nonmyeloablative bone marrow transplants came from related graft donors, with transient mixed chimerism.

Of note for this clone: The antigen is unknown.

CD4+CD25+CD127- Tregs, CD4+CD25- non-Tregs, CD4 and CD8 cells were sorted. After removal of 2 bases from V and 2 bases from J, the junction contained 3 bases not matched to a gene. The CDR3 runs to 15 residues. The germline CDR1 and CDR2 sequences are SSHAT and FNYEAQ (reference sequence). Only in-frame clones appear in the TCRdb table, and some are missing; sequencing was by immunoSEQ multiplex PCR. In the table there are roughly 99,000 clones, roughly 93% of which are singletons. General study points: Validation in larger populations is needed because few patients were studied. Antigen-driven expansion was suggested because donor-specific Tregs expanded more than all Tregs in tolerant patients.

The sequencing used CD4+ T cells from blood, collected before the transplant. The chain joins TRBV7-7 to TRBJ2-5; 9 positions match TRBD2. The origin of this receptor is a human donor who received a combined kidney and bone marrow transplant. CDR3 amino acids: CASSLLAGGQETQYF. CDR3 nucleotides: TGTGCCAGCAGCTTACTTGCGGGGGGGCAAGAGACCCAGTACTTC.